This paragraph covers one TCR beta chain sequence. No antigen is known for it. cDNA serving as the sequencing template came from extracted, reverse transcribed RNA. Here immunoSEQ multiplex PCR was the method, and the copy in TCRdb shows in-frame clones only, minus some. The table lists about 140,000 clones, approximately 86% of them singletons. Trimming removed 3 bases at V and 1 base at J, with 12 bases between. CDR1 LNHDA and CDR2 SQIVND come from the germline V gene (reference sequence). This CDR3 has 16 residues. This specimen comes from a study of CD8+ T cells in alopecia areata. About the study: Treated patients were scored for severity by percent of scalp affected.

Whole-study results and caveats: Normal skin contains resident alphabeta T cells, and these are also sequenced in scalp samples.

The treatment denotes: oral pan-JAK inhibitor, 5-10 mg twice daily. This receptor was taken from a human donor with alopecia areata. Here the sequenced sample was CD8+ T cells sorted from blood, taken at week 4, from a patient treated with tofacitinib. The chain recombines TRBV19 with TRBJ2-2; a weak D match, TRBD1 (5 bases). The CDR3 region is CASSIRAFMNTGELFF. The CDR3 nucleotides are TGTGCCAGTAGTATCAGGGCGTTTATGAACACCGGGGAGCTGTTTTTT. The full variable domain, its missing parts supplied by reference TRBV19 and TRBJ2-2, is DGGITQSPKYLFRKEGQNVTLSCEQNLNHDAMYWYRQDPGQGLRLIYYSQIVNDFQKGDIAEGYSVSREKKESFPLTVTSAQKNPTAFYLCASSIRAFMNTGELFFGEGSRLTVL.